The next 25 T cell receptor beta chains were all read from a single sample in a study of blood T cell repertoires in COVID-19. Some clones are missing from TCRdb's copy, which holds only in-frame ones; the method was immunoSEQ multiplex PCR. Among 200,000 to 250,000 clones listed, roughly nine tenths were seen once. Sequenced sample: peripheral blood. These receptors were taken from a man in his 60s who had recovered from COVID-19.

The rearrangement uses TRBV11-2 and TRBJ2-7; D is undetermined. This CDR3 is built from 12 residues. Germline-derived CDR1 and CDR2 are SGHAT and FQNNGV. V was shortened by 5 bases and J by 3 bases, with 8 bases between the two germline ends. The CDR3, as DNA: TGTGCCAGCAGCACCTCTAGCTACGAGCAGTACTTC. Translating it yields CASSTSSYEQYF.

CDR3 in DNA: TGTGCCAGCAGCCTCGGGACAGGGAATCAGCCCCAGCATTTT. This translates into CASSLGTGNQPQHF. The chain carries TRBV5-6 and TRBJ1-5; 9 bases fit TRBD1. The CDR3 totals 14 residues. Germline-derived CDR1 and CDR2 are SGHDT and YYEEEE. V was pared by 4 bases and J by 4 bases, with 3 bases of the junction left unmatched.

The chain joins TRBV7-3 to TRBJ2-2; 8 positions agree with TRBD2. Germline V gene data show CDR1 as SGHTA and CDR2 as FQGTGA. The CDR3 is 17 amino acids. The V segment lost 1 base and the J segment 6 bases; nucleotides outside the gene matches: 10. CDR3 sequence (DNA): TGTGCCAGCAGCTTAAAGGGGACTAGGAATCTCCCCGGGGAGCTGTTTTTT. It yields the protein CASSLKGTRNLPGELFF.

The genes are TRBV7-8 and TRBJ1-1; D is unclear. The CDR3 extends over 14 amino acids. Germline CDR1 is SGHVS and CDR2 is FQNEAQ. Trimming removed 1 base from V and 0 bases from J, with 6 bases in between. This CDR3 is CASSLGQVNTEAFF. CDR3 sequence (DNA): TGTGCCAGCAGCTTAGGACAAGTGAACACTGAAGCTTTCTTT.

This clone was recorded only once. The chain uses TRBV3-1 (or the pseudogene TRBV3-2) and TRBJ2-1, with 9 bases aligning to TRBD2. The germline V gene encodes CDR1 LGHDT and CDR2 YNNKEL (reference sequence). The ends lost 2 bases at V and 8 bases at J; junction bases unmatched: 10. There are 16 residues in the CDR3. The CDR3 here is CASSQQGRGGPDEQFF. CDR3 DNA: TGTGCCAGCAGCCAACAGGGGCGGGGGGGCCCAGATGAGCAGTTCTTC.

The chain carries TRBV15 and TRBJ2-1, with D perhaps TRBD1 (5 bases). Deletions cut 3 bases from V and 12 bases from J, with 30 bases between. Germline assignment: CDR1 LNHNV and CDR2 YYDKDF (reference sequence). The CDR3 extends over 18 amino acids. This CDR3 is CATSSTETGISLRSRQFF. The CDR3 nucleotides are TGTGCCACCAGCAGTACCGAAACAGGAATCTCCCTTCGGTCGCGGCAGTTCTTC. Full variable domain (outside the CDR3, taken from reference TRBV15 and TRBJ2-1): DAMVIQNPRYQVTQFGKPVTLSCSQTLNHNVMYWYQQKSSQAPKLLFHYYDKDFNNEADTPDNFQSRRPNTSFCFLDIRSPGLGDTAMYLCATSSTETGISLRSRQFFGPGTRLTVL.

V usage is TRBV5-1 and J usage is TRBJ2-7; TRBD1 matches 10 bases. The V gene end was trimmed by 4 bases and the J gene end by 5 bases; junction bases not matched to a gene: 12. This CDR3 has 16 amino acids. Germline loops: CDR1 SGHRS, CDR2 YFSETQ. CDR3 DNA sequence: TGCGCCAGCAGCGCCGGGGGGACAGGGGTTCCCCACGAGCAGTACTTC. Residues: CASSAGGTGVPHEQYF.

CDR3 sequence (DNA): TGTGCCAGCAGTTACTCAAGACAGGTTGAGACCCAGTACTTC. As protein: CASSYSRQVETQYF. V gene TRBV6-5 combines with J gene TRBJ2-5, with TRBD1 as a possible D gene (6 bases). Germline lookup yields CDR1 MNHEY and CDR2 SVGAGI. V was pared by 0 bases and J by 5 bases, with 10 bases between. The CDR3 covers 14 residues.

V usage is TRBV7-2 and J usage is TRBJ2-7, with 9 positions matching TRBD1. CDR3 length equals 16 residues. The V segment lost 0 bases and the J segment 4 bases; nucleotides outside the gene matches: 7. Germline loops: CDR1 SGHTA, CDR2 FQGNSA. For the CDR3, the DNA is TGTGCCAGCAGCTTAGCCGGGACAGGGCTGCCTTACGAGCAGTACTTC. Amino acid sequence: CASSLAGTGLPYEQYF.

The gene calls are TRBV5-1 and TRBJ2-1, with D possibly matching TRBD1 (5 bases). V lost 4 bases and J lost 6, with 14 bases in between. This CDR3 has 14 amino acids. CDR1 and CDR2 from the germline V gene are SGHRS and YFSETQ. The CDR3 protein is CASSPPRRGNEQFF. CDR3 DNA sequence: TGCGCCAGCAGCCCCCCACGAAGGGGCAATGAGCAGTTCTTC.

The chain is built from TRBV12-5 and TRBJ2-7, with 8 bases fitting TRBD2. The CDR3 runs 15 residues. In germline, CDR1 is LGHNT, CDR2 FRNRAP. V was clipped by 1 base and J by 3 bases; unmatched bases: 5. The CDR3 nucleotides read TGTGCTAGTGGTTTGGGCACCGGGACTAGCTACGAGCAGTACTTC. Translating it yields CASGLGTGTSYEQYF.

This chain links TRBV7-9 with TRBJ1-4, with 7 bases that match TRBD1. The CDR3 is 15 amino acids. The V segment lost 6 bases and the J segment 5 bases; nucleotides outside the gene matches: 9. In germline, CDR1 is SEHNR, CDR2 FQNEAQ (reference sequence). In DNA form, the CDR3 reads TGTGCCAGCAGACCAGGACAGGCCTCAAATGAAAAACTGTTTTTT. As protein: CASRPGQASNEKLFF.

V and J are TRBV5-1 and TRBJ2-3, with TRBD2 as a possible D gene (5 bases). This CDR3 has 14 residues. Germline V gene lookup returns CDR1 SGHRS and CDR2 YFSETQ. Trimming took 0 bases from V and 5 from J, leaving 10 bases between them. CDR3 sequence (DNA): TGCGCCAGCAGCTTGGGAGGGAGCTTAGATACGCAGTATTTT. It encodes CASSLGGSLDTQYF.

The chain links TRBV7-9 to TRBJ1-4, with a possible D match to TRBD1 (5 bases). The germline V gene encodes CDR1 SEHNR and CDR2 FQNEAQ (reference sequence). The CDR3 runs 14 residues. V was trimmed by 5 bases and J by 6 bases, leaving 13 bases between them. CDR3 sequence reads: CASSHGGYHEKLFF. In nucleotides, the CDR3 is TGTGCCAGCAGCCACGGGGGATATCATGAAAAACTGTTTTTT.

The V and J genes are TRBV3-1 (or the pseudogene TRBV3-2) and TRBJ1-1; TRBD1 matches at 8 bases. In germline, CDR1 is LGHDT, CDR2 YNNKEL (reference sequence). V shed 5 bases, J shed 1 base, and the junction held 6 bases outside the gene matches. This CDR3 spans 15 amino acids. The CDR3 loop reads CASSDWTGQNTEAFF. Here the CDR3 DNA reads TGTGCCAGCAGCGACTGGACAGGGCAGAACACTGAAGCTTTCTTT.

V gene TRBV4-1 combines with J gene TRBJ2-3, with D uncertain. The germline V and J ends were trimmed by 4 bases and 0 bases, with 14 bases remaining between them. This CDR3 has 16 amino acids. Germline values: CDR1 MGHRA, CDR2 YSYEKL. Written as DNA, the CDR3 is TGCGCCAGCAGCCCCTCGCCCGGAGATAGCACAGATACGCAGTATTTT. Amino acids: CASSPSPGDSTDTQYF.

The genes are TRBV5-4 and TRBJ1-3; 9 bases line up with TRBD1. The CDR3 covers 15 residues. The V gene's germline CDR1 is SGHNT and CDR2 YYREEE (reference sequence). V lost 4 bases to trimming and J lost 4 bases; unmatched junction nucleotides: 6. CDR3: CASSPQGALGNTIYF. DNA of the CDR3: TGTGCCAGCAGCCCACAGGGGGCGCTAGGAAACACCATATATTTT.

The chain carries TRBV23-1 and TRBJ2-1, with D unresolved. TRBV23-1 qualifies as an ORF whose function is uncertain. The length of the CDR3 is 15 residues. Trimming left V 0 bases short and J 5 bases short, with 11 bases between. The CDR3 loop is CASSQSEADHNEQFF. The CDR3 DNA sequence: TGCGCCAGCAGTCAATCCGAGGCAGACCACAATGAGCAGTTCTTC.

V usage is TRBV3-1 (or the pseudogene TRBV3-2) and J usage is TRBJ1-5; D unresolved. The germline gives CDR1 LGHDT, CDR2 YNNKEL (reference sequence). V lost 1 base, J lost 6 bases, and 13 bases lay in between. The CDR3 contains 15 residues. The CDR3 reads CASSQGLGVSQPQHF. The CDR3, as DNA: TGTGCCAGCAGCCAAGGGCTCGGGGTATCTCAGCCCCAGCATTTT.

The V gene is TRBV9, the J gene TRBJ1-4; 7 nucleotides match TRBD1. With V trimmed by 3 bases and J by 7 bases, 24 bases remained unmatched. Per germline, CDR1 SGDLS and CDR2 YYNGEE. This CDR3 is built from 20 residues. As DNA, the CDR3 is TGTGCCAGCAGCGAGGGAGCTATATCCGGGACAGTTGAGAAAAGTGAAAAACTGTTTTTT. This codes for CASSEGAISGTVEKSEKLFF.

The V gene is TRBV11-3, the J gene TRBJ1-1; TRBD1 aligns across 7 bases. Germline values: CDR1 SGHNT, CDR2 YENEEA. The CDR3 covers 13 residues. V shed 1 base and J 8 bases; nucleotides not matched to a gene: 4. The CDR3 loop reads CASSLGYRGEAFF. The CDR3 DNA reads TGTGCCAGCAGCTTAGGGTACAGGGGAGAAGCTTTCTTT.

The chain couples TRBV19 to TRBJ2-5; D is ambiguous. Germline CDR1 is LNHDA and CDR2 is SQIVND (reference sequence). The V gene lost 9 bases and the J gene lost 0 bases, with 11 bases spanning the gap. CDR3 length: 13 amino acids. The CDR3 region has the DNA TGTGCCAGCTCCAGACGGGACCAAGAGACCCAGTACTTC. It yields the protein CASSRRDQETQYF. The full variable domain, completed using reference TRBV19 and TRBJ2-5, is DGGITQSPKYLFRKEGQNVTLSCEQNLNHDAMYWYRQDPGQGLRLIYYSQIVNDFQKGDIAEGYSVSREKKESFPLTVTSAQKNPTAFYLCASSRRDQETQYFGPGTRLLVL.

V and J are TRBV2 and TRBJ1-4; TRBD1 aligns across 7 bases. V was clipped by 7 bases and J by 4 bases; unmatched bases: 9. CDR3 length: 15 residues. The germline gives CDR1 SNHLY, CDR2 FYNNEI. CDR3 nucleotides: TGTGCCAGCAAGACGACAGGGAGTGGTAATGAAAAACTGTTTTTT. This translates into CASKTTGSGNEKLFF.

This clone was recorded only once. The V and J genes are TRBV7-3 and TRBJ2-1, with 11 bases that match TRBD2. This CDR3 has 15 residues. Per the germline V gene, CDR1 is SGHTA and CDR2 is FQGTGA. With 4 bases clipped from V and 6 bases from J, the junction kept 5 bases outside the gene matches. The chain's CDR3 is CASSSGLAAFNEQFF. In DNA form, the CDR3 reads TGTGCCAGCAGCTCGGGACTAGCGGCTTTCAATGAGCAGTTCTTC.

V usage is TRBV9 and J usage is TRBJ2-2, with TRBD2 matching 10 bases. V was clipped by 3 bases and J by 3 bases; unmatched bases: 11. The CDR3 is made up of 18 amino acids. CDR1 SGDLS and CDR2 YYNGEE come from the germline V gene. The CDR3 sequence: CASSGASGTSVYTGELFF. The CDR3 DNA reads as TGTGCCAGCAGCGGAGCCTCCGGGACTAGCGTCTACACCGGGGAGCTGTTTTTT.